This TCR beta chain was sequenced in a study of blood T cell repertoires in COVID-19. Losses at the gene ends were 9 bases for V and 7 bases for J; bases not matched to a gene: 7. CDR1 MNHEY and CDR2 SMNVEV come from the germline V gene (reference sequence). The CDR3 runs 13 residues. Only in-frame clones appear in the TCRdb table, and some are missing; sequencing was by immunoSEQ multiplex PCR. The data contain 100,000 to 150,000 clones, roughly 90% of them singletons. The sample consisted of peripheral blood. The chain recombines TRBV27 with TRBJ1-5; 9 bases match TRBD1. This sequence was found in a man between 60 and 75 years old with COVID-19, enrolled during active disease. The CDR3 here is CARGQGYGQPQHF. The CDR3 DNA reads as TGTGCCAGGGGACAGGGATATGGACAGCCCCAGCATTTT.